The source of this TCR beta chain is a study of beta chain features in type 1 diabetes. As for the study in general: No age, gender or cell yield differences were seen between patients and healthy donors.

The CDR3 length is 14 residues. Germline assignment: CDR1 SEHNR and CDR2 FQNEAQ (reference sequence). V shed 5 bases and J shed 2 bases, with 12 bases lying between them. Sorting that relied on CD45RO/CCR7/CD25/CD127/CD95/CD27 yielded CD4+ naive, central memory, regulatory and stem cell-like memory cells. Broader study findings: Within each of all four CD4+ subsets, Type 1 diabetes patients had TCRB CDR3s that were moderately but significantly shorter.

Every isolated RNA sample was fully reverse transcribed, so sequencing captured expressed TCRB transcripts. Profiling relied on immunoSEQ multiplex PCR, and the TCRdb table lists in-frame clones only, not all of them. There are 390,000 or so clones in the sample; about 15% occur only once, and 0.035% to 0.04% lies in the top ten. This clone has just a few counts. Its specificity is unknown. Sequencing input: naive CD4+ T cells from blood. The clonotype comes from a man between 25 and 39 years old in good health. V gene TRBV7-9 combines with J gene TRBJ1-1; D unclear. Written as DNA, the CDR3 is TGTGCCAGCAGCCTCCAAGGGCCTAACACTGAAGCTTTCTTT. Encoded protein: CASSLQGPNTEAFF.